Listed here are 32 T cell receptor beta chains from one sample, sequenced in a study of T-cell memory formation after mild COVID-19 (dated by TCRdb to about 2021). The library was made by 5' RACE. The reads were generated on an Illumina NovaSeq 6000. The public reads were run again by TCRdb, first through fastp at Q25 and then through MiXCR, and only productive beta chains were kept. Entries are consolidated by CDR3 protein sequence, retaining the most common genes and DNA. The sample table contains roughly 80,000 distinct CDR3 sequences; only one count was recorded for roughly 25% of them. Around 40% of the sample comes from the top ten. The specimen was PBMCs or a T cell subset sorted from them (not recorded which). Source of these receptors: a man between 18 and 35 years old who had mild COVID-19 (a few samples of this study predate the infection). The sample titles of this study are shuffled in the database, so cell type and time point are left out; the donor was told from shared clones.

This clonotype showed up just a few times. The chain combines TRBV4-3 with TRBJ2-3, with 15 bases matching TRBD2. The V gene's germline CDR1 is LGHNA and CDR2 YSLEER. This CDR3 has 18 residues. Trimming took 0 bases from V and 2 from J; bases not matched to a gene: 3. CDR3 loop: CASSQEGTSGGNTDTQYF. The CDR3 nucleotides are TGCGCCAGCAGCCAAGAAGGGACTAGCGGGGGGAACACAGATACGCAGTATTTT.

This clonotype came up a few times. V usage is TRBV4-2 and J usage is TRBJ2-5, with D unclear. The CDR3 totals 14 residues. Trimming shortened V by 2 bases and J by 2 bases, and 9 bases separated the two germline ends. Germline V gene lookup returns CDR1 LGHNA and CDR2 YNFKEQ. CDR3 amino acids: CASSQRPNQETQYF. CDR3 in DNA: TGTGCCAGCAGCCAACGGCCTAATCAAGAGACCCAGTACTTC.

A single count supports this clonotype. The rearrangement joins TRBV6-6 to TRBJ2-7; TRBD1 might be the D (6 bases). There are 14 residues in the CDR3. V dropped 7 bases and J dropped 3 bases, with 16 bases sitting between them. Germline CDR1 reads MNHNY; CDR2 reads SVGAGI (reference sequence). CDR3 sequence reads: CASTWGQTIYEQYF. The CDR3 nucleotides are TGTGCCAGCACCTGGGGACAAACTATCTACGAGCAGTACTTC.

The gene calls are TRBV27 and TRBJ2-7; D may be TRBD1 (5 bases). Trimming stripped 0 bases from V and 2 bases from J, with 8 bases between. CDR3 length: 14 amino acids. CDR1 and CDR2 from the germline V gene are MNHEY and SMNVEV (reference sequence). The CDR3 loop is CASSLSAGPYEQYV. In DNA, the CDR3 is TGTGCCAGCAGTTTATCGGCAGGGCCCTACGAGCAGTACGTC.

The chain recombines TRBV7-9 with TRBJ1-3; D uncertain. This CDR3 region has 16 residues. Germline CDR1 is SEHNR and CDR2 is FQNEAQ (reference sequence). V was cut by 5 bases and J by 0 bases, with 14 bases left in between. The CDR3 is CASSHSRGSSGNTIYF. In nucleotides, the CDR3 is TGTGCCAGCAGCCACAGTCGAGGGAGCTCTGGAAACACCATATATTTT.

This clonotype was counted only a few times. The chain links TRBV7-9 to TRBJ2-3; the D is unclear. V lost 5 bases and J lost 6, with 3 bases in between. From germline, CDR1 is SEHNR and CDR2 FQNEAQ (reference sequence). The CDR3 consists of 10 residues. CDR3 sequence reads: CASSPDTQYF. CDR3 nucleotides: TGTGCCAGCAGCCCGGATACGCAGTATTTT.

For the CDR3, the DNA is TGTGCCAGCAGTCGAAAAGGGGATAGGCTTTATGAAAAACTGTTTTTT. It translates to CASSRKGDRLYEKLFF. The rearrangement links TRBV27 to TRBJ1-4, with TRBD1 as a possible D gene (5 bases). The V end was cut by 5 bases, the J end by 6 bases, with 19 bases between. Germline-derived CDR1 and CDR2 are MNHEY and SMNVEV (reference sequence). The CDR3 is 16 residues long. Full variable domain (remainder filled in from reference TRBV27 and TRBJ1-4): EAQVTQNPRYLITVTGKKLTVTCSQNMNHEYMSWYRQDPGLGLRQIYYSMNVEVTDKGDVPEGYKVSRKEKRNFPLILESPSPNQTSLYFCASSRKGDRLYEKLFFGSGTQLSVL.

The rearrangement links TRBV2 to TRBJ2-3, with D uncertain. The CDR3 has 13 residues. V lost 9 bases and J 4 bases, leaving 14 bases between the germline ends. From germline, CDR1 is SNHLY and CDR2 FYNNEI. In nucleotides, the CDR3 is TGTGCCAGACCGGGCCCGGGCTCAGATACGCAGTATTTT. Its translation: CARPGPGSDTQYF. Supplemented by reference TRBV2 and TRBJ2-3, the full variable domain reads EPEVTQTPSHQVTQMGQEVILRCVPISNHLYFYWYRQILGQKVEFLVSFYNNEISEKSEIFDDQFSVERPDGSNFTLKIRSTKLEDSAMYFCARPGPGSDTQYFGPGTRLTVL.

This clonotype occurred a few times. As DNA, the CDR3 is TGCGCCAGCACAGGGCGGAGCACAGATACGCAGTATTTT. Protein: CASTGRSTDTQYF. This chain joins TRBV4-1 and TRBJ2-3; TRBD1 is a possible D gene (5 bases). V was cut by 7 bases and J by 0 bases, with 8 bases left in between. CDR3 length equals 13 residues. Per germline, CDR1 MGHRA and CDR2 YSYEKL.

The chain links TRBV6-2 or TRBV6-3 to TRBJ2-7, with 7 bases fitting TRBD1. In germline, CDR1 is MNHEY, CDR2 SVGEGT. CDR3 length: 14 amino acids. J gave up 3 bases and V 8 bases, and 10 bases lay outside the gene matches. CDR3 sequence: CASSNLGQYYEQYV. Here the CDR3 DNA reads TGTGCCAGCTCAAATTTGGGACAGTACTACGAGCAGTACGTC.

This chain uses TRBV11-2 with TRBJ1-4; 7 bases line up with TRBD1. The germline gives CDR1 SGHAT, CDR2 FQNNGV. V shed 3 bases and J 0 bases; nucleotides not matched to a gene: 10. CDR3 length: 18 residues. Here the CDR3 reads CASSFTQGSPATNEKLFF. The DNA for the CDR3 is TGTGCCAGCAGCTTTACACAGGGGTCTCCTGCAACTAATGAAAAACTGTTTTTT.

This clonotype has a handful of counts. This rearrangement joins TRBV3-1 to TRBJ2-4; D unclear. V was shortened by 1 base and J by 4 bases, with 8 bases between the two germline ends. Germline values: CDR1 LGHDT, CDR2 YNNKEL (reference sequence). The CDR3 contains 14 residues. The CDR3 sequence is CASSQVSQKNIQYF. Here the CDR3 DNA reads TGTGCCAGCAGCCAAGTCAGCCAAAAAAACATTCAGTACTTC. The full variable domain, in which reference TRBV3-1 and TRBJ2-4 provide the parts outside the CDR3, is DTAVSQTPKYLVTQMGNDKSIKCEQNLGHDTMYWYKQDSKKFLKIMFSYNNKELIINETVPNRFSPKSPDKAHLNLHINSLELGDSAVYFCASSQVSQKNIQYFGAGTRLSVL.

This clonotype showed up just a few times. The rearrangement joins TRBV11-3 to TRBJ2-1; D possibly corresponds to TRBD1 (5 bases). Per germline, CDR1 SGHNT and CDR2 YENEEA. Trimming cost V 3 bases and J 2 bases, with 14 bases left between them. There are 16 residues in the CDR3. The CDR3 DNA sequence: TGTGCCAGCAGCTTGGCGGCAGGGCTACCCTACAATGAGCAGTTCTTC. It yields the protein CASSLAAGLPYNEQFF.

In regard to this clonotype: Relative to the germline gene, one junction end is altered; a read error may explain this. V usage is TRBV20-1 and J usage is TRBJ2-5; 13 nucleotides agree with TRBD2. CDR1 DFQATT and CDR2 SNEGSKA come from the germline V gene (reference sequence). The CDR3 has 11 residues. The DNA for the CDR3 is TGCAGTGCCGGGACTAGCGGGATCAGGGCCTTC. Translation gives CSAGTSGIRAF.

This clonotype was seen only a few times. The J gene is TRBJ1-5, the V gene TRBV4-1; a weak D match, TRBD1 (5 bases). This CDR3 region has 15 residues. V lost 1 base and J 0 bases, leaving 7 bases between the germline ends. The germline CDR1 and CDR2 sequences are MGHRA and YSYEKL. For the CDR3, the DNA is TGCGCCAGCAGCCAAGGGGGGGATAGCAATCAGCCCCAGCATTTT. This gives the protein CASSQGGDSNQPQHF.

This clonotype was counted only a few times. The genes are TRBV6-5 and TRBJ1-1; D is unclear. Trimming shortened V by 1 base and J by 7 bases, and 7 bases separated the two germline ends. The CDR3 has 12 residues. CDR1 MNHEY and CDR2 SVGAGI come from the germline V gene. DNA for the CDR3: TGTGCCAGCAGTTACTTCGGGGATGAAGCTTTCTTT. Its protein product is CASSYFGDEAFF.

This clonotype was observed a few times. The chain uses TRBV11-2 and TRBJ2-2; 16 bases line up with TRBD2. V shed 5 bases and J 7 bases; nucleotides not matched to a gene: 16. The CDR3 runs 20 residues. Germline V gene lookup returns CDR1 SGHAT and CDR2 FQNNGV. The CDR3 sequence: CASSPRPGLAGGPLGGELFF. CDR3 coding DNA: TGTGCCAGCAGCCCCCGACCGGGACTAGCGGGGGGGCCTTTAGGCGGGGAGCTGTTTTTT.

This CDR3 reads CASSPWTGGDTDTQYF. CDR3 DNA sequence: TGTGCCAGCAGCCCCTGGACAGGGGGGGACACAGATACGCAGTATTTT. The rearrangement links TRBV3-1 to TRBJ2-3; 10 bases align to TRBD1. The CDR3 runs to 16 residues. Germline CDR1 LGHDT, CDR2 YNNKEL (reference sequence). Germline trimming cut 4 bases from V and 2 bases from J; bases unmatched to any gene: 6.

The genes are TRBV4-2 and TRBJ2-7; maybe TRBD2 (5 bases). The germline V and J ends were trimmed by 1 base and 3 bases, with 22 bases remaining between them. Germline loops: CDR1 LGHNA, CDR2 YNFKEQ. CDR3 length: 18 residues. CDR3 bases: TGTGCCAGCAGCCAAGGGGCCGGGGTTGGTCCCCCGGGCTACGAGCAGTACTTC. Protein product: CASSQGAGVGPPGYEQYF.

The chain employs TRBV27 and TRBJ2-7, with 10 nucleotides matching TRBD1. The J segment lost 6 bases and the V segment lost 9 bases, leaving 2 bases of the junction unmatched. Germline CDR1 MNHEY, CDR2 SMNVEV (reference sequence). The CDR3 loop spans 11 amino acids. CDR3 residues: CASGTGVEQYV. The CDR3 region has the DNA TGTGCCAGTGGGACAGGGGTCGAGCAGTACGTC.

This clonotype has only a few counts. The chain links TRBV5-1 to TRBJ1-5; TRBD1 might be the D (6 bases). The CDR3 covers 17 residues. V lost 0 bases and J lost 0, with 13 bases in between. The germline V gene has CDR1 SGHRS and CDR2 YFSETQ. The CDR3 DNA reads TGCGCCAGCAGCTTGGACGGGGGGCTTTATAGCAATCAGCCCCAGCATTTT. This translates into CASSLDGGLYSNQPQHF.

The rearrangement uses TRBV11-2 and TRBJ1-5; possible D gene TRBD1, 5 bases. The CDR3 covers 15 residues. V was trimmed by 3 bases and J by 6 bases, leaving 15 bases between them. Germline lookup yields CDR1 SGHAT and CDR2 FQNNGV. The CDR3: CASSLAQGPGQPQHF. CDR3 DNA sequence: TGTGCCAGCAGCTTGGCGCAGGGCCCTGGTCAGCCCCAGCATTTT.

The chain has TRBV7-2 and TRBJ2-7; 8 positions match TRBD2. The trim removed 5 bases at V and 3 bases at J, leaving 6 bases unmatched. This CDR3 comprises 14 residues. Germline V CDR1 and CDR2: SGHTA, FQGNSA. This CDR3 reads CASSLTGTSYEQYF. In DNA, the CDR3 is TGTGCCAGCAGCCTCACCGGGACTAGCTACGAGCAGTACTTC.

This clonotype was detected a few times. CDR3 amino acids: CASSLGLGWDEQFF. Written as DNA, the CDR3 is TGTGCCAGCAGTTTAGGACTAGGGTGGGATGAGCAGTTCTTC. V and J are TRBV27 and TRBJ2-1; 7 nucleotides line up with TRBD2. Trimming removed 2 bases from V and 8 bases from J; junction bases left unmatched: 6. The CDR3 runs to 14 residues. The germline V gene has CDR1 MNHEY and CDR2 SMNVEV (reference sequence).

This clonotype was observed a few times. CDR3 residues: CASSYGRGYGEKLFF. The DNA of the CDR3 is TGTGCCAGCAGTTACGGGAGGGGATACGGGGAAAAACTGTTTTTT. J is TRBJ1-4 and V is TRBV6-5; weak D call: TRBD1 (5 bases). V lost 2 bases, J lost 8 bases, and 15 bases lay in between. The germline V gene encodes CDR1 MNHEY and CDR2 SVGAGI. This CDR3 is 15 amino acids long.

This sequence joins TRBV24-1 and TRBJ2-1; 8 bases map to TRBD1. V shed 7 bases and J 7 bases; nucleotides not matched to a gene: 11. Looked up from germline, CDR1 is KGHDR and CDR2 is SFDVKD. This CDR3 is 15 amino acids long. In nucleotides, the CDR3 is TGTGCCACCAGAAACGGACAGGGAATCAGGAATGAGCAGTTCTTC. It is translated as CATRNGQGIRNEQFF.

A few counts support this clonotype. The rearrangement links TRBV11-1 to TRBJ2-7; D possibly uses TRBD1 or TRBD2 (5 bases each). This CDR3 is built from 15 residues. CDR1 and CDR2 (germline): SGHAT, FQDESV (reference sequence). V lost 4 bases, J lost 5 bases, and 18 bases lay in between. CDR3 residues: CASSWESGFGDEQYF. DNA for the CDR3: TGTGCCAGCAGCTGGGAATCAGGGTTCGGGGACGAGCAGTACTTC.

The chain uses TRBV27 and TRBJ1-6; 8 nucleotides line up with TRBD1. This CDR3 comprises 16 residues. V shed 2 bases and J 6 bases; nucleotides not matched to a gene: 6. Per the germline V gene, CDR1 is MNHEY and CDR2 is SMNVEV (reference sequence). CDR3 residues: CASSLETTGVNSPLHF. In nucleotides, the CDR3 is TGTGCCAGCAGTTTAGAAACGACAGGGGTTAATTCACCCCTCCACTTT.

Only a few counts were recorded for this clonotype. J is TRBJ2-7 and V is TRBV29-1; D is possibly TRBD1 or TRBD2 (5 bases each). Germline values: CDR1 SQVTM, CDR2 ANQGSEA. This CDR3 contains 14 residues. Trimming took off 4 bases at V and 0 bases at J, with 13 bases between the two ends. The CDR3 loop is CSVGGTDASYEQYF. Here the CDR3 DNA reads TGCAGCGTTGGTGGGACGGATGCCTCCTACGAGCAGTACTTC.

DNA of the CDR3: TGTGCCAGCAGCTTAACGGGGAGTGGGGGAGAGACCCAGTACTTC. It codes for CASSLTGSGGETQYF. V usage is TRBV7-6 and J usage is TRBJ2-5; perhaps D is TRBD1 or TRBD2 (5 bases each). The V and J ends lost 2 bases and 4 bases respectively, with 14 bases between them. This CDR3 region has 15 residues. From germline, CDR1 is SGHVS and CDR2 FNYEAQ.

The rearrangement uses TRBV5-5 and TRBJ2-2; tentative D call: TRBD2 (5 bases). CDR1 SGHKS and CDR2 YYEKEE come from the germline V gene (reference sequence). Trimming stripped 1 base from V and 6 bases from J, with 13 bases between. The CDR3 covers 15 residues. As DNA, the CDR3 is TGTGCCAGCAGCTTGTCCCGGGGTCTGGCCGGGGAGCTGTTTTTT. Protein: CASSLSRGLAGELFF.

V usage is TRBV11-2 and J usage is TRBJ2-1; possible D gene TRBD2, 7 bases. CDR3 size: 15 residues. Germline V gene sequence: CDR1 SGHAT, CDR2 FQNNGV. The V gene lost 1 base and the J gene lost 2 bases, with 9 bases spanning the gap. The CDR3 is CASSLAGGAYNEQFF. In DNA, the CDR3 is TGTGCCAGCAGCTTAGCGGGGGGCGCCTACAATGAGCAGTTCTTC.